These 29 T cell receptor beta chains share one sample of origin, sequenced in a study of OX40 agonist ivuxolimab in advanced cancers. Clones were sequenced by immunoSEQ multiplex PCR, and TCRdb holds only the in-frame ones, with some missing. This table has roughly 48,000 clones, 75% to 85% appearing once. This sample comprised CD4+ or CD8+ T cells sorted from blood, obtained in a trial of the OX40 agonist ivuxolimab. All receptors come from an adult with an advanced solid tumor such as melanoma, head and neck, liver or kidney cancer.

The chain carries TRBV6-6 and TRBJ2-2; no reliable D call. The V gene's germline CDR1 is MNHNY and CDR2 SVGAGI (reference sequence). Between the trimmed V and J ends, which lost 4 bases and 0 bases, there was a span of 12 bases. This CDR3 contains 16 residues. The CDR3 sequence is CASSLGRFSNTGELFF. In nucleotides, the CDR3 is TGTGCCAGCAGTTTGGGCAGATTTTCGAACACCGGGGAGCTGTTTTTT.

J is TRBJ2-5 and V is TRBV18; 10 nucleotides align to TRBD2. The J call may be mistaken, given a closer DNA end match to TRBJ2-7. CDR3 size: 15 residues. CDR1 and CDR2 from the germline V gene are KGHSH and LQKENI. The CDR3 region is CASSPRTSGAYEQYF. The CDR3 nucleotides read TGTGCCAGCTCACCACGAACTAGCGGGGCTTACGAGCAGTACTTC.

The chain uses TRBV7-9 and TRBJ2-7, with 7 positions matching TRBD2. Germline V lookup: CDR1 SEHNR, CDR2 FQNEAQ (reference sequence). V shed 4 bases, J shed 5 bases, and the junction held 5 bases outside the gene matches. There are 13 residues in the CDR3. CDR3 sequence (DNA): TGTGCCAGCAGCTCTGGGGGAGGGAACGAGCAGTACTTC. Translated, it gives CASSSGGGNEQYF. Using reference TRBV7-9 and TRBJ2-7 for the parts outside the CDR3, the full variable domain is DTGVSQNPRHKITKRGQNVTFRCDPISEHNRLYWYRQTLGQGPEFLTYFQNEAQLEKSRLLSDRFSAERPKGSFSTLEIQRTEQGDSAMYLCASSSGGGNEQYFGPGTRLTVT.

The V call is TRBV2, the J call TRBJ1-6; D not certain. CDR1 is SNHLY and CDR2 is FYNNEI in the germline V gene. V gave up 10 bases and J gave up 5 bases, with 12 bases separating them. The CDR3 loop spans 13 amino acids. This CDR3 reads CATRRIHNSPLHF. The CDR3 bases are TGTGCCACCCGACGGATTCATAATTCACCCCTCCACTTT.

CDR3 DNA: TGTGCCAGCAAAGATCAAGATGAGAACACTGAAGCTTTCTTT. Its protein is CASKDQDENTEAFF. V usage is TRBV5-6 and J usage is TRBJ1-1; D ambiguous. Germline CDR1 SGHDT, CDR2 YYEEEE. The V end lost 6 bases, the J end lost 1 base, and 13 bases lay between the germline ends. There are 14 residues in the CDR3. The variable domain in full, completed from reference TRBV5-6 and TRBJ1-1, reads DAGVTQSPTHLIKTRGQQVTLRCSPKSGHDTVSWYQQALGQGPQFIFQYYEEEERQRGNFPDRFSGHQFPNYSSELNVNALLLGDSALYLCASKDQDENTEAFFGQGTRLTVV.

This chain links TRBV18 with TRBJ2-3; D not certain. The germline V gene encodes CDR1 KGHSH and CDR2 LQKENI. This CDR3 comprises 14 residues. The V gene lost 3 bases and the J gene lost 2 bases, with 9 bases spanning the gap. The CDR3 here is CASSPEVNTDTQYF. CDR3 nucleotides: TGTGCCAGCTCACCGGAAGTTAACACAGATACGCAGTATTTT.

This clone was recorded a few times. The chain uses TRBV4-3 and TRBJ1-6; possibly TRBD1 for D (5 bases). Germline-derived CDR1 and CDR2 are LGHNA and YSLEER. V was pared by 0 bases and J by 10 bases, with 10 bases between. The CDR3 runs to 14 residues. The CDR3 reads CASSQEYRQSPLHF. The CDR3 nucleotides read TGCGCCAGCAGCCAAGAATACCGACAGTCACCCCTCCACTTT.

This clone has just one count. This chain uses TRBV6-1 with TRBJ1-2; 7 nucleotides line up with TRBD1. Germline V lookup: CDR1 MNHNS, CDR2 SASEGT. This CDR3 is 15 amino acids long. Trimming took 6 bases from V and 6 from J; bases not matched to a gene: 13. CDR3 protein: CASRTQDRPRDGYTF. DNA of the CDR3: TGTGCCAGCAGGACTCAGGACAGGCCTCGAGATGGCTACACCTTC.

This clone has only one observation. CDR3 amino acids: CASSLVRASEAFF. CDR3 DNA: TGTGCCAGCAGCTTAGTCAGGGCCTCTGAAGCTTTCTTT. The gene calls are TRBV13 and TRBJ1-1, with a tentative D call TRBD1 (5 bases). This CDR3 has 13 amino acids. Trimming stripped 1 base from V and 6 bases from J, with 9 bases between. Germline V gene data show CDR1 as PRHDT and CDR2 as FYEKMQ (reference sequence). The complete variable domain, with remaining parts taken from reference TRBV13 and TRBJ1-1, reads AAGVIQSPRHLIKEKRETATLKCYPIPRHDTVYWYQQGPGQDPQFLISFYEKMQSDKGSIPDRFSAQQFSDYHSELNMSSLELGDSALYFCASSLVRASEAFFGQGTRLTVV.

The chain carries TRBV2 and TRBJ2-3; D is perhaps TRBD2 (6 bases). Trimming shortened V by 4 bases and J by 7 bases, and 12 bases separated the two germline ends. This CDR3 has 13 residues. The germline V gene has CDR1 SNHLY and CDR2 FYNNEI. DNA for the CDR3: TGTGCCAGCAGTGGACTAGTTCGCCATACGCAGTATTTT. Its translation is CASSGLVRHTQYF.

This clone appeared a few times. This chain connects TRBV5-4 to TRBJ1-6; D is unclear. This CDR3 has 12 amino acids. Deletions cut 3 bases from V and 2 bases from J, with 0 bases between. Germline V CDR1 and CDR2: SGHNT, YYREEE (reference sequence). This chain's CDR3 is CASSSYNSPLHF. As DNA, the CDR3 is TGTGCCAGCAGCTCCTATAATTCACCCCTCCACTTT.

The CDR3 is CASSEALLGLGSGNTIYF. CDR3 DNA sequence: TGTGCCAGCAGTGAAGCGCTCTTAGGTTTGGGCTCTGGAAACACCATATATTTT. The gene calls are TRBV6-1 and TRBJ1-3; no clear D. The germline V gene has CDR1 MNHNS and CDR2 SASEGT. Deletions cut 0 bases from V and 0 bases from J, with 15 bases between. The CDR3 is 18 amino acids.

V gene TRBV7-8 combines with J gene TRBJ1-1; D possibly corresponds to TRBD1 (5 bases). V gave up 0 bases and J gave up 7 bases, with 12 bases separating them. Per the germline V gene, CDR1 is SGHVS and CDR2 is FQNEAQ. The CDR3 runs 14 residues. CDR3 nucleotide sequence: TGTGCCAGCAGCTTAGCGCGACAGTCTCTTGAAGCTTTCTTT. It specifies CASSLARQSLEAFF.

The chain recombines TRBV5-1 with TRBJ1-2; 9 bases are a match to TRBD1. From germline, CDR1 is SGHRS and CDR2 YFSETQ. Trimming removed 1 base from V and 8 bases from J; junction bases left unmatched: 12. The CDR3 sequence is 16 residues long. CDR3 residues: CASSLPGQGPDRGYTF. The CDR3 nucleotides are TGCGCCAGCAGCTTGCCAGGACAGGGGCCCGACAGGGGCTACACCTTC.

This clone came up once. V and J are TRBV7-3 and TRBJ1-2, with no clear D. Trimming cost V 5 bases and J 5 bases, with 18 bases left between them. Germline CDR1 and CDR2: SGHTA and FQGTGA. The CDR3 is 15 residues long. As DNA, the CDR3 is TGTGCCAGCAGCCAAAGTCCGGGAGAGGGATATGGCTACACCTTC. Residues: CASSQSPGEGYGYTF.

The chain combines TRBV11-3 with TRBJ2-7; 10 bases align to TRBD1. Looked up from germline, CDR1 is SGHNT and CDR2 is YENEEA. J gave up 2 bases and V 0 bases, and 1 base lay outside the gene matches. The CDR3 runs to 15 residues. CDR3 sequence: CASSLEGTGAYEQYF. For the CDR3, the DNA is TGTGCCAGCAGCTTAGAGGGGACAGGGGCCTACGAGCAGTACTTC. The variable domain in full, completed from reference TRBV11-3 and TRBJ2-7, reads EAGVVQSPRYKIIEKKQPVAFWCNPISGHNTLYWYLQNLGQGPELLIRYENEEAVDDSQLPKDRFSAERLKGVDSTLKIQPAELGDSAVYLCASSLEGTGAYEQYFGPGTRLTVT.

The CDR3 bases are TGTGCCAGTAGTTCGGCAGGGAGGGCGGGCAACTATGGCTACACCTTC. Amino acids: CASSSAGRAGNYGYTF. This rearrangement joins TRBV19 to TRBJ1-2, with a tentative D call TRBD1 (5 bases). V was pared by 5 bases and J by 2 bases, with 18 bases between. Germline V CDR1 and CDR2: LNHDA, SQIVND (reference sequence). The CDR3 extends over 16 amino acids.

J is TRBJ2-5 and V is TRBV25-1, with TRBD1 matching over 7 bases. The J segment lost 2 bases and the V segment lost 5 bases, leaving 5 bases of the junction unmatched. The length of the CDR3 is 14 residues. Germline lookup yields CDR1 MGHDK and CDR2 SYGVNS. CDR3 bases: TGTGCCAGCAGTCCCCTGGGACAGCAAGAGACCCAGTACTTC. This gives the protein CASSPLGQQETQYF.

The genes are TRBV7-9 and TRBJ1-1; no reliable D call. The V and J ends lost 2 bases and 3 bases respectively, with 10 bases between them. The CDR3 is made up of 14 amino acids. CDR1 and CDR2 from the germline V gene are SEHNR and FQNEAQ (reference sequence). The CDR3 region has the DNA TGTGCCAGCAGCTTATCGGCCGGGCACACTGAAGCTTTCTTT. Translation: CASSLSAGHTEAFF.

The rearrangement joins TRBV4-3 to TRBJ2-1; tentatively, D is TRBD2 (5 bases). The germline gives CDR1 LGHNA, CDR2 YSLEER. V dropped 0 bases and J dropped 6 bases, with 12 bases sitting between them. CDR3 size: 15 residues. The CDR3: CASSQEGKRTNEQFF. CDR3 nucleotide sequence: TGCGCCAGCAGCCAAGAGGGAAAGCGGACCAATGAGCAGTTCTTC.

The rearrangement uses TRBV19 and TRBJ2-5; TRBD1 aligns across 11 bases. This CDR3 contains 13 residues. The trim removed 9 bases at V and 2 bases at J, leaving 2 bases unmatched. Germline V lookup: CDR1 LNHDA, CDR2 SQIVND (reference sequence). The CDR3, as DNA: TGTGCCAGCCGGGACAGGGGGCAAGAGACCCAGTACTTC. Residues: CASRDRGQETQYF.

This sequence joins TRBV2 and TRBJ2-2, with D perhaps TRBD1 (5 bases). Germline assignment: CDR1 SNHLY and CDR2 FYNNEI. This CDR3 region has 15 residues. Deletions cut 0 bases from V and 3 bases from J, with 8 bases between. In DNA, the CDR3 is TGTGCCAGCAGTGAAGCGAAGGGGTACACCGGGGAGCTGTTTTTT. It yields the protein CASSEAKGYTGELFF.

The rearrangement links TRBV4-3 to TRBJ2-7; 7 bases are a match to TRBD2. Germline V lookup: CDR1 LGHNA, CDR2 YSLEER. The length of the CDR3 is 14 residues. V dropped 4 bases and J dropped 3; count of bases not matched to a gene: 6. The CDR3 nucleotides read TGCGCCAGCAGCCGGGACTACCATCTCTACGAGCAGTACTTC. Protein product: CASSRDYHLYEQYF.

The gene calls are TRBV5-1 and TRBJ2-5, with D unclear. Trimming removed 1 base at V and 2 bases at J, with 12 bases between. The CDR3 is 15 amino acids. CDR1 is SGHRS and CDR2 is YFSETQ in the germline V gene. The chain's CDR3 is CASSLWAGQQETQYF. CDR3 DNA sequence: TGCGCCAGCAGCTTGTGGGCAGGTCAACAAGAGACCCAGTACTTC. Together with reference TRBV5-1 and TRBJ2-5, the CDR3 gives the full variable domain: KAGVTQTPRYLIKTRGQQVTLSCSPISGHRSVSWYQQTPGQGLQFLFEYFSETQRNKGNFPGRFSGRQFSNSRSEMNVSTLELGDSALYLCASSLWAGQQETQYFGPGTRLLVL.

The CDR3 DNA is TGCGCCAGCAGCTTGGATGGGACCCTGGGCGGGGAGCTGTTTTTT. Protein product: CASSLDGTLGGELFF. V gene TRBV5-1 combines with J gene TRBJ2-2; D is perhaps TRBD1 or TRBD2 (5 bases each). The CDR3 spans 15 residues. Trimming pared 0 bases from V and 7 bases from J, leaving 13 bases between. Germline CDR1 is SGHRS and CDR2 is YFSETQ. The whole variable domain, filled in from reference TRBV5-1 and TRBJ2-2, reads KAGVTQTPRYLIKTRGQQVTLSCSPISGHRSVSWYQQTPGQGLQFLFEYFSETQRNKGNFPGRFSGRQFSNSRSEMNVSTLELGDSALYLCASSLDGTLGGELFFGEGSRLTVL.

J is TRBJ1-4 and V is TRBV7-8, with TRBD1 as a possible D gene (5 bases). The V gene lost 2 bases and the J gene lost 0 bases, with 13 bases spanning the gap. CDR1 and CDR2 from the germline V gene are SGHVS and FQNEAQ. This CDR3 is built from 17 residues. The CDR3 DNA sequence: TGTGCCAGCAGCTTAAGTGACAGATACGCAACTAATGAAAAACTGTTTTTT. Its protein product is CASSLSDRYATNEKLFF.

The V call is TRBV18, the J call TRBJ2-3; D not certain. Germline V gives CDR1 KGHSH, CDR2 LQKENI. The CDR3 covers 12 residues. Between the trimmed V and J ends, which lost 6 bases and 2 bases, there was a span of 6 bases. CDR3 sequence: CASSLTTDTQYF. The CDR3 region has the DNA TGTGCCAGCTCCCTGACCACAGATACGCAGTATTTT.

V usage is TRBV5-6 and J usage is TRBJ2-7; 9 bases are shared with TRBD2. This CDR3 is built from 18 residues. The V gene end was trimmed by 3 bases and the J gene end by 5 bases; junction bases not matched to a gene: 18. Looked up from germline, CDR1 is SGHDT and CDR2 is YYEEEE. The CDR3 loop reads CASSSGRGLAAVRDEQYF. DNA for the CDR3: TGTGCCAGCAGCTCGGGCAGGGGACTAGCTGCCGTGAGGGACGAGCAGTACTTC.

The chain combines TRBV10-3 with TRBJ2-5; D possibly corresponds to TRBD1 (6 bases). Germline V gene lookup returns CDR1 ENHRY and CDR2 SYGVKD. The V end lost 2 bases, the J end lost 9 bases, and 16 bases lay between the germline ends. This CDR3 contains 14 residues. The CDR3 DNA sequence: TGTGCCATCAGTGAGCCCAGAACAGGGAAGGCCCAGTACTTC. The encoded protein is CAISEPRTGKAQYF.